This T cell receptor beta chain was captured in a study of T-cell reconstitution after alpha-beta-depleted transplantation in children. Unique molecular identifiers tagged the TCRbeta library. TCRdb itself ran the PCR reads through MiXCR, one entry per CDR3 protein. The table records 450,000 to 600,000 distinct CDR3 sequences, roughly a tenth of them present only once. The germline gives CDR1 KGHSH, CDR2 LQKENI. V lost 4 bases and J 0 bases, leaving 6 bases between the germline ends. The CDR3 loop spans 13 amino acids. To note about this clonotype: Its antigen is not identified.

Findings and limits, study-wide: At one year after transplant, newly produced T cells mostly accounted for T-cell counts and diversity. Surviving recipient T cells and intrathymic progenitors accounted for some patients' high TCRbeta diversity at day 60. About two months after transplant, alpha-beta T cells reportedly came from several hundred expanded graft clones.

This sequence joins TRBV18 and TRBJ1-1; D remains ambiguous. The clonotype comes from a child aged 2 to 15 with inherited bone marrow failure, due to receive a stem cell transplant. Material: PBMCs, obtained before TCRalphabeta/CD19-depleted stem cell transplant. The CDR3 loop is CASSRRLNTEAFF. Written as DNA, the CDR3 is TGTGCCAGCTCACGTCGGTTGAACACTGAAGCTTTCTTT.